The clone carrying this T cell receptor beta chain appeared many times. Its antigen is as yet unknown. The CDR3 runs to 15 residues. V lost 4 bases and J 2 bases, leaving 9 bases between the germline ends. CDR1 and CDR2 (germline): SEHNR, FQNEAQ (reference sequence). 5'RACE with 10-nucleotide random UMIs produced the cDNA. One entry per CDR3 protein, called by TCRdb with MiXCR from the 5' RACE reads. The data show about 52,000 distinct CDR3 sequences, around 4% seen once. The sample belongs to a study of neurological immune-mediated disorders. Study-level findings and limits: HTLV-1-associated myelopathy had the most TCR clonal expansion, while multiple sclerosis had the least, a level that fell below healthy controls.

This TCR came from a man aged 55 to 69 with multiple sclerosis. Sequenced sample: PBMCs. The chain has TRBV7-9 and TRBJ2-6; TRBD1 or TRBD2 may be the D gene (5 bases each). The CDR3 sequence: CASSSRDAGANVLTF. DNA of the CDR3: TGTGCCAGCAGCTCCAGGGACGCTGGGGCCAACGTCCTGACTTTC.